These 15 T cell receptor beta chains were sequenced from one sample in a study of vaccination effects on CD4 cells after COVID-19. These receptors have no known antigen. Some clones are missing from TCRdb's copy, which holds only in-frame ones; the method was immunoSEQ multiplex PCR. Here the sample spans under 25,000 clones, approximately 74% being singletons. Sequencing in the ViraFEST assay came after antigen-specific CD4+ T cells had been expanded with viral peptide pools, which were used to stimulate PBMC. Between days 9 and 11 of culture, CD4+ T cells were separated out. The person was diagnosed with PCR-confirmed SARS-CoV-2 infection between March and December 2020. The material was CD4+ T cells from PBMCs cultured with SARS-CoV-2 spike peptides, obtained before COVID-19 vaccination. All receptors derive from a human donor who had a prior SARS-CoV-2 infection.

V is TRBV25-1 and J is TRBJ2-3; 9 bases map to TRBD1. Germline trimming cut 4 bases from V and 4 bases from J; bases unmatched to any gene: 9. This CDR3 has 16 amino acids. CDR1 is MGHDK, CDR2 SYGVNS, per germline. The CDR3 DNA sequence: TGTGCCAGCAGTGTCCCCGGGACAGGGTATTCAGATACGCAGTATTTT. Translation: CASSVPGTGYSDTQYF.

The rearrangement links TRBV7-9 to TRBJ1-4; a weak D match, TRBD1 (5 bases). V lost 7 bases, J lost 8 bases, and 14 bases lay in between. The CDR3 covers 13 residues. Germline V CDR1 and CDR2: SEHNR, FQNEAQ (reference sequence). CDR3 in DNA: TGTGCCAGCAACCTTGACCGGGGCGAAAAACTGTTTTTT. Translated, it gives CASNLDRGEKLFF.

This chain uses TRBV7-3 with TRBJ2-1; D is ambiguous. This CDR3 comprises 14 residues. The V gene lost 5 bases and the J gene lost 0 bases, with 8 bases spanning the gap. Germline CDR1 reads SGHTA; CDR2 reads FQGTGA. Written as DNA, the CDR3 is TGTGCCAGCAGCCCCCGGGTCTCCTACAATGAGCAGTTCTTC. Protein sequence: CASSPRVSYNEQFF.

This chain's CDR3 is CASSYVLAGAGELFF. The CDR3, as DNA: TGTGCCAGCAGTTACGTACTAGCGGGAGCTGGGGAGCTGTTTTTT. The chain is built from TRBV6-2 or TRBV6-3 and TRBJ2-2; TRBD2 matches at 11 bases. This CDR3 comprises 15 residues. The germline V gene encodes CDR1 MNHEY and CDR2 SVGEGT. V dropped 2 bases and J dropped 8; count of bases not matched to a gene: 4.

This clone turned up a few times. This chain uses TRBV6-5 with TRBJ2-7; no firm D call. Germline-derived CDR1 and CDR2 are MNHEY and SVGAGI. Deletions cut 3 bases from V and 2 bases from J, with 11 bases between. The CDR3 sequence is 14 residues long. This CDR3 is CASSYGHGAYEQYF. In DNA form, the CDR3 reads TGTGCCAGCAGTTATGGTCATGGGGCCTACGAGCAGTACTTC.

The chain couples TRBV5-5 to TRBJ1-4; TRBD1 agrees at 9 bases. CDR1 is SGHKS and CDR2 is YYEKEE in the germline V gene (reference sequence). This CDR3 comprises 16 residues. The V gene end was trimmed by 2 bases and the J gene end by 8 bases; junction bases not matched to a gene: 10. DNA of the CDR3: TGTGCCAGCAGCTTATCAACAGGGGGCATTCGAGAAAAACTGTTTTTT. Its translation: CASSLSTGGIREKLFF.

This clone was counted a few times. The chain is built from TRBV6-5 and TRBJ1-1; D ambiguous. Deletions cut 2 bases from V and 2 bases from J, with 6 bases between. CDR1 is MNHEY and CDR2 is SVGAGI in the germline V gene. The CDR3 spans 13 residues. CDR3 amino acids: CASSYIRNTEAFF. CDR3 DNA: TGTGCCAGCAGTTACATACGTAACACTGAAGCTTTCTTT.

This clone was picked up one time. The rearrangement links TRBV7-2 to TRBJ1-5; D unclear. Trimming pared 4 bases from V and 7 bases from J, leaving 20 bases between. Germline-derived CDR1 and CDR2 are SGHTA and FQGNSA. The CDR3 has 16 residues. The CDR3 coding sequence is TGTGCCAGCAGCTCCCTCGGTTCGGGCTTATACCAGCCCCAGCATTTT. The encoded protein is CASSSLGSGLYQPQHF.

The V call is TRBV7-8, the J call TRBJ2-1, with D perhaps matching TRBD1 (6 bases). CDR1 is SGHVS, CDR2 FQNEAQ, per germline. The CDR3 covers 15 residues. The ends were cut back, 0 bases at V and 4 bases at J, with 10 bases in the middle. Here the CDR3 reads CASSLAGARYNEQFF. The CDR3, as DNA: TGTGCCAGCAGCTTAGCGGGGGCGCGGTACAATGAGCAGTTCTTC. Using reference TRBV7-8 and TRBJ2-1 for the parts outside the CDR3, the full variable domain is GAGVSQSPRYKVAKRGQDVALRCDPISGHVSLFWYQQALGQGPEFLTYFQNEAQLDKSGLPSDRFFAERPEGSVSTLKIQRTQQEDSAVYLCASSLAGARYNEQFFGPGTRLTVL.

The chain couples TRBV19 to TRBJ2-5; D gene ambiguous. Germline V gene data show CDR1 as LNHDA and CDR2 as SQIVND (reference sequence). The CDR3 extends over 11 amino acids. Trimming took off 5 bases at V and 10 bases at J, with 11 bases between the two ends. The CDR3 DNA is TGTGCCAGTAGTGCCGAGGTTGTCCAGTACTTC. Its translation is CASSAEVVQYF.

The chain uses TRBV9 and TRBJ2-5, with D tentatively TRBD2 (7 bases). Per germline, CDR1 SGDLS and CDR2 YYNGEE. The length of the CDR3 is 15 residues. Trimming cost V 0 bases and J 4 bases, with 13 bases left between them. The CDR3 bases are TGTGCCAGCAGCGTAGTCGGGGGGCTAGGAGAGACCCAGTACTTC. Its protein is CASSVVGGLGETQYF.

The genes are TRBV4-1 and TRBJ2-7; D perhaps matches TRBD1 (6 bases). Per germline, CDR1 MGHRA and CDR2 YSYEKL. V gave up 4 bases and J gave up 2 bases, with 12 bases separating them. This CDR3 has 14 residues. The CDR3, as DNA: TGCGCCAGCAGCCGTCCCGGGACACCCTACGAGCAGTACTTC. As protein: CASSRPGTPYEQYF.

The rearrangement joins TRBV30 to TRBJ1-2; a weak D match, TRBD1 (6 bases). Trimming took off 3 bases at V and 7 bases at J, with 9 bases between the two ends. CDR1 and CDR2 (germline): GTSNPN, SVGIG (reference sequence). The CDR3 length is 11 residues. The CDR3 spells CAWRGGAGYTF. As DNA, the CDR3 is TGTGCCTGGAGGGGGGGGGCTGGCTACACCTTC.

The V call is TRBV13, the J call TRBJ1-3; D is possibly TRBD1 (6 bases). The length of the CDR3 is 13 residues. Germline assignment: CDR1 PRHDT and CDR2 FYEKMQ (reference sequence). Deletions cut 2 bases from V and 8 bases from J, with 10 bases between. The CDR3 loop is CASSLRGAHTIYF. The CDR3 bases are TGTGCCAGCAGCTTACGGGGGGCACACACCATATATTTT.

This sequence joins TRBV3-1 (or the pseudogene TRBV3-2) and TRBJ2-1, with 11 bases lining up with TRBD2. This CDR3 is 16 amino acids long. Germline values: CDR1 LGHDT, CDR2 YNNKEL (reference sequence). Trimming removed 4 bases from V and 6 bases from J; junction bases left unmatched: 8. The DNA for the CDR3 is TGTGCCAGCAGCCGACGCGGGACTAGCGGAAGCAATGAGCAGTTCTTC. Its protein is CASSRRGTSGSNEQFF.